This T cell receptor (beta chain) appears in the sequencing data of a study of shared clonotypes between healthy human individuals. Turning to the study itself: Three CD4 naive, three CD4 memory, two CD8 naive and one CD8 memory plate were used per donor. Study-wide results and caveats: Estimated richness values were generally larger in naive subsets than in memory subsets. Blood was the sole source, and tissue repertoires probably differ.

Assay used: immunoSEQ multiplex PCR; TCRdb lists only in-frame clones, some missing. The sample includes roughly 850,000 clones, 95% to 97% of them seen just once. About this clone: Its antigen is currently unknown.

The naive CD8 subset, CD45RO-negative cells positively selected for CCR7, excluded terminally differentiated effector memory CD45RA+ cells. Nashville, Tennessee was home to all donors, who were Caucasian adults. The length of the CDR3 is 13 residues. V was clipped by 0 bases and J by 7 bases, with 11 bases between them. Germline V gene lookup returns CDR1 SGHRS and CDR2 YFSETQ. This receptor was obtained from a man younger than 45 in good health. The chain couples TRBV5-1 to TRBJ2-7, with D uncertain. Sequencing used naive CD8+ T cells sorted from blood. The CDR3 loop reads CASSLDTTREQYF. In DNA, the CDR3 is TGCGCCAGCAGCTTGGACACGACGAGGGAGCAGTACTTC. The variable domain in full, with the rest retrieved from reference TRBV5-1 and TRBJ2-7, is KAGVTQTPRYLIKTRGQQVTLSCSPISGHRSVSWYQQTPGQGLQFLFEYFSETQRNKGNFPGRFSGRQFSNSRSEMNVSTLELGDSALYLCASSLDTTREQYFGPGTRLTVT.